This T cell receptor (beta chain) came from a study of response to subunit inactivated influenza vaccine. The germline gives CDR1 SGHDT, CDR2 YYEEEE. The CDR3 is 14 amino acids. The ends lost 4 bases at V and 6 bases at J; junction bases unmatched: 8. This clonotype turned up a few times. TCRdb recomputed calls from the RT-PCR reads with MiXCR, one row per CDR3 protein. The sample has some 500,000 distinct CDR3 sequences, approximately 16% seen once. The chain uses TRBV5-6 and TRBJ1-1, with 8 bases fitting TRBD1. The receptor's source is a man aged 50 to 69 who received an inactivated influenza vaccine. This material consisted of CD4+ T cells sorted from PBMCs, taken roughly 24 months after vaccination. CDR3 in amino acids: CASSRDRYLSEAFF. The CDR3, as DNA: TGTGCCAGCAGCCGGGACAGGTATCTCTCTGAAGCTTTCTTT. The full variable domain, completed using reference TRBV5-6 and TRBJ1-1, is DAGVTQSPTHLIKTRGQQVTLRCSPKSGHDTVSWYQQALGQGPQFIFQYYEEEERQRGNFPDRFSGHQFPNYSSELNVNALLLGDSALYLCASSRDRYLSEAFFGQGTRLTVV.